A single sample gave rise to the 2 T cell receptor beta chains below, sequenced in a study of siplizumab effects on memory and regulatory T cells. Here immunoSEQ multiplex PCR was the method, and the copy in TCRdb shows in-frame clones only, minus some. The data hold over 95,000 clones, with over 85% observed a single time. The specimen sequenced was non-Treg CD4+ T cells sorted from blood. The receptors were sampled from a human donor in good health.

This chain uses TRBV6-5 with TRBJ2-3, with D possibly TRBD1 on 5 matching bases. The CDR3 has 12 residues. Between the trimmed V and J ends, which lost 2 bases and 8 bases, there was a span of 8 bases. Per the germline V gene, CDR1 is MNHEY and CDR2 is SVGAGI. This CDR3 is CASSYARGTQYF. CDR3 bases: TGTGCCAGCAGTTACGCAAGGGGTACGCAGTATTTT.

The rearrangement joins TRBV15 to TRBJ2-1; possible D gene TRBD1, 6 bases. The length of the CDR3 is 17 residues. Trimming pared 4 bases from V and 0 bases from J, leaving 16 bases between. The germline gives CDR1 LNHNV, CDR2 YYDKDF (reference sequence). CDR3 bases: TGTGCCACCAGCACTGTAGACAGGCCGAGCTCCTACAATGAGCAGTTCTTC. Amino acids: CATSTVDRPSSYNEQFF.